This is a list of T cell receptor beta chains from one sample in a study of human T cells and chemical hapten exposure. A single record per CDR3 protein comes from TCRdb applying MiXCR to the RACE reads. The repertoire holds 200,000 to 300,000 distinct CDR3 sequences, with approximately 8.6% as singletons. Source: whole blood, taken in connection with sensitization to the hapten diphenylcyclopropenone (DPC). The receptors stem from a woman between 35 and 50 years old with alopecia areata. Some clones in this sample may be carry-over from other donors' samples. Each CDR3 is given with its conserved first and last residue. Each record gives: V gene, J gene, D gene, clone size, CDR3 DNA, CDR3 protein. The D gene is left open where the match is weak. Only some rows state a clone size, as once, few, many or a class for expanded clones.

>TRBV3-2|TRBJ2-3|.|few
TGTGCCAGCAGCCAAGCTAGCTGCGTTCTCCCGCAGTATTTT
CASSQASCVLPQYF
>TRBV5-1|TRBJ2-3|TRBD2|.
TGCGCCACGGGGAGCGGGAATCCAGATACGCAGTATTTT
CATGSGNPDTQYF
>TRBV7-9|TRBJ1-1|.|many
TGTGCCAGCAGCCCACCAAGGCCAAACACTGAAGCTTTCTTT
CASSPPRPNTEAFF
>TRBV7-2|TRBJ1-1|.|.
TGTGCCAGCAGTCTCCTAACGTGGCAGGAAGGGAGTGTGAACACTGAAGCTTTCTTT
CASSLLTWQEGSVNTEAFF
>TRBV9|TRBJ2-1|TRBD2|.
TGTGCCAGCAGCCCCCCTAGCGGGAGGGGGAATGAGCAGTTCTTC
CASSPPSGRGNEQFF
>TRBV3-1|TRBJ2-1|.|few
TGTGCCAGCAGCCAAAGGACTATTGATGAGCAGTTCTTC
CASSQRTIDEQFF
>TRBV5-1|TRBJ2-2|.|.
TGCGCCAGCAGCCCAATGACAGGGAGGGGACCCGGCGGGGAGCTGTTTTTT
CASSPMTGRGPGGELFF
>TRBV29-1|TRBJ2-1|.|many
TGCAGCGTTGAGGATAGCTCCTACAATGAGCAGTTCTTC
CSVEDSSYNEQFF
>TRBV12-3/TRBV12-4|TRBJ2-7|TRBD2|few
TGTGCCAGCAGTTGGAGCGGGAGTATGTGGTACGAGCAGTACTTC
CASSWSGSMWYEQYF
>TRBV2|TRBJ1-5|TRBD1|few
TGTGCCAGCAGGGGACAGGGGGCATATCAGCCCCAGCATTTT
CASRGQGAYQPQHF
>TRBV5-1|TRBJ1-5|.|few
TGCGCCAGCAGCGTTGAGAATAGCAATCAGCCCCAGCATTTT
CASSVENSNQPQHF
>TRBV28|TRBJ2-5|.|.
TGTGCCAGCAGTTTGGGTCAATTTGTTGAGACCCAGTACTTC
CASSLGQFVETQYF
>TRBV11-2|TRBJ2-3|.|.
TGTGCCAGCAGCTTATTAACAGGGACCCCCACAGATACGCAGTATTTT
CASSLLTGTPTDTQYF
>TRBV20-1|TRBJ2-7|.|few
TGCAGCTTTTTAGGCAGGGCCGCCTACGAGCAGTACTTC
CSFLGRAAYEQYF
>TRBV29-1|TRBJ2-3|.|.
TGCAGCGTTGGTCTAGGGGGGGGCACAGATACGCAGTATTTT
CSVGLGGGTDTQYF
>TRBV7-2|TRBJ2-1|TRBD1|.
TGTGCCAGCAGCTTCGGGACAGGGGGCCCCTACAATGAGCAGTTCTTC
CASSFGTGGPYNEQFF
>TRBV6-2/TRBV6-3|TRBJ2-1|.|.
TGTGCCAGCGTAGGGCATCCGGGAGCGGGCTCCTACAATGAGCAGTTCTTC
CASVGHPGAGSYNEQFF
>TRBV7-2|TRBJ2-5|.|many
TGTGCCAGCAGCTTCGTCCGGCAAGAGACCCAGTACTTC
CASSFVRQETQYF
>TRBV28|TRBJ2-6|.|few
TGTGCCAGCAGTCCCCACCCCGGTGTCTCTGGGGCCAACGTCCTGACTTTC
CASSPHPGVSGANVLTF
>TRBV28|TRBJ2-1|.|.
TGTGCCAGCAGACAACAGGGAAACTCCTACAATGAGCAGTTCTTC
CASRQQGNSYNEQFF
>TRBV29-1|TRBJ1-4|.|many
TGCAGCGTTGACAGGGGAAATGAAAAACTGTTTTTT
CSVDRGNEKLFF
>TRBV7-2|TRBJ1-2|TRBD1|.
TGTGCCAGCAGCCTATCGACAGGGGGGGCCTATGGCTACACCTTC
CASSLSTGGAYGYTF
>TRBV4-2|TRBJ2-4|TRBD1|few
TGTGCCAGCAGCCAAGATGGGGTGTTGGGACAGGTAAACATTCAGTACTTC
CASSQDGVLGQVNIQYF
>TRBV10-3|TRBJ2-7|TRBD1|few
TGTGCCATCAGCCCGGGACAGGGGATTGTACGCGAGCAGTACTTC
CAISPGQGIVREQYF